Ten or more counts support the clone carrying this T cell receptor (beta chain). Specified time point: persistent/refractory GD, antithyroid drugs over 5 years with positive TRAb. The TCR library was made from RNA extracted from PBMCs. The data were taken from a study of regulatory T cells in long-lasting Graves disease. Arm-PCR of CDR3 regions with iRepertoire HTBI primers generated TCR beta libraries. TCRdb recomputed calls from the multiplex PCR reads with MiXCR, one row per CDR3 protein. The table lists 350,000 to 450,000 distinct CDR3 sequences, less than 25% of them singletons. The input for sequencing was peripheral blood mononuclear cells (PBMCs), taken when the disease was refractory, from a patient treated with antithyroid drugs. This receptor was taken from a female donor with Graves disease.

This CDR3 reads CASSEAGNTGELFF. CDR3 nucleotides: TGTGCCAGCAGTGAAGCGGGGAACACCGGGGAGCTGTTTTTT. The rearrangement joins TRBV2 to TRBJ2-2; D uncertain. The V gene's germline CDR1 is SNHLY and CDR2 FYNNEI. Between the trimmed V and J ends, which lost 0 bases and 1 base, there was a span of 3 bases. The CDR3 totals 14 residues.